This entry lists 10 T cell receptor beta chains sequenced from one sample in a study of T-cell reconstitution after alpha-beta-depleted transplantation in children. Study-wide results and caveats: At the one-year point after transplant, T-cell counts and TCRbeta diversity were found to come mostly from T cells that had been newly produced.

The antigens these receptors bind are not known. Preparing the TCRbeta library involved the use of unique molecular identifiers. MiXCR, applied by TCRdb to the PCR reads, yields one record per CDR3 protein. The sample contains around 270,000 distinct CDR3 sequences, roughly 8.2% of which appear only once. The material was peripheral blood, obtained 360 days after TCRalphabeta/CD19-depleted stem cell transplant. Receptors were obtained from a female patient aged 2-9 years who had a stem cell transplant for Fanconi anemia, so the T cells may come from the graft donor.

This clonotype was recorded many times. V and J are TRBV3-1 and TRBJ1-5; D is undetermined. This CDR3 is 15 amino acids long. The ends were cut back, 0 bases at V and 3 bases at J, with 9 bases in the middle. Germline V gene sequence: CDR1 LGHDT, CDR2 YNNKEL (reference sequence). CDR3 coding DNA: TGTGCCAGCAGCCAAGAGGTCGGATTCAATCAGCCCCAGCATTTT. Residues: CASSQEVGFNQPQHF.

This clonotype was seen only a few times. The chain carries TRBV30 and TRBJ2-5; 8 bases line up with TRBD2. The length of the CDR3 is 14 residues. V lost 2 bases and J lost 4; bases outside the gene matches: 6. The germline V gene has CDR1 GTSNPN and CDR2 SVGIG (reference sequence). The CDR3 sequence is CAWSLAGGRETQYF. In nucleotides, the CDR3 is TGTGCCTGGAGTCTGGCGGGGGGCAGAGAGACCCAGTACTTC.

This clonotype showed up just a few times. The CDR3 sequence is CATSDPTGGQTEAFF. The CDR3 nucleotides read TGTGCCACCAGTGACCCGACAGGGGGCCAGACTGAAGCTTTCTTT. The V and J genes are TRBV24-1 and TRBJ1-1, with 10 bases matching TRBD1. V shed 4 bases, J shed 5 bases, and the junction held 6 bases outside the gene matches. The germline V gene has CDR1 KGHDR and CDR2 SFDVKD. The CDR3 contains 15 residues.

This clonotype was seen a few times. The rearrangement links TRBV20-1 to TRBJ1-1; 7 bases agree with TRBD1. The length of the CDR3 is 14 residues. CDR1 and CDR2 (germline): DFQATT, SNEGSKA (reference sequence). The trim removed 0 bases at V and 0 bases at J, leaving 1 base unmatched. CDR3 region: CSARDRGMNTEAFF. The CDR3 region has the DNA TGCAGTGCTAGAGACAGGGGGATGAACACTGAAGCTTTCTTT.

The sample holds many counts of this clonotype. The genes are TRBV20-1 and TRBJ1-5, with D possibly being TRBD1 (5 bases). This CDR3 has 14 residues. The V and J ends lost 1 base and 2 bases respectively, with 9 bases between them. Germline values: CDR1 DFQATT, CDR2 SNEGSKA (reference sequence). CDR3 sequence reads: CSARVVTGNQPQHF. The CDR3 DNA sequence: TGCAGTGCTAGAGTCGTGACAGGCAATCAGCCCCAGCATTTT.

This clonotype was found many times. The chain joins TRBV7-9 to TRBJ2-7; TRBD2 aligns across 7 bases. This CDR3 is built from 15 residues. The V segment lost 4 bases and the J segment 3 bases; nucleotides outside the gene matches: 9. Germline CDR1 SEHNR, CDR2 FQNEAQ (reference sequence). CDR3 amino acids: CASSSWGTTGYEQYF. Here the CDR3 DNA reads TGTGCCAGCAGCTCGTGGGGGACTACCGGCTACGAGCAGTACTTC. Together with reference TRBV7-9 and TRBJ2-7, the CDR3 gives the full variable domain: DTGVSQNPRHKITKRGQNVTFRCDPISEHNRLYWYRQTLGQGPEFLTYFQNEAQLEKSRLLSDRFSAERPKGSFSTLEIQRTEQGDSAMYLCASSSWGTTGYEQYFGPGTRLTVT.

This clonotype was observed at least ten times. The chain couples TRBV5-1 to TRBJ2-1; 9 bases align to TRBD1. V lost 5 bases to trimming and J lost 8 bases; unmatched junction nucleotides: 20. Germline CDR1 reads SGHRS; CDR2 reads YFSETQ. The CDR3 has 18 amino acids. The CDR3 loop is CASSQRPGQGRLGDEQFF. CDR3 DNA sequence: TGCGCCAGCAGTCAGAGGCCGGGACAGGGTCGATTAGGCGATGAGCAGTTCTTC.

In this sample, this clonotype turned up a few times. The rearrangement uses TRBV20-1 and TRBJ1-5; tentatively, D is TRBD1 (5 bases). Germline V gene lookup returns CDR1 DFQATT and CDR2 SNEGSKA (reference sequence). With 2 bases removed from V and 0 bases from J, the gap between germline ends came to 11 bases. The CDR3 spans 15 residues. The CDR3 loop is CSARRGVDSNQPQHF. The CDR3 DNA is TGCAGTGCTAGAAGGGGTGTTGATAGCAATCAGCCCCAGCATTTT.

This clonotype was seen a few times. This chain connects TRBV5-6 to TRBJ1-1; the match to TRBD1 covers 9 bases. V lost 4 bases, J lost 11 bases, and 9 bases stayed unmatched. The CDR3 is made up of 13 amino acids. Looked up from germline, CDR1 is SGHDT and CDR2 is YYEEEE. CDR3 amino acids: CASSRTGVLVAFF. The CDR3 region has the DNA TGTGCCAGCAGCCGGACAGGGGTCCTGGTCGCTTTCTTT. The full variable domain, with the rest looked up from reference TRBV5-6 and TRBJ1-1, is DAGVTQSPTHLIKTRGQQVTLRCSPKSGHDTVSWYQQALGQGPQFIFQYYEEEERQRGNFPDRFSGHQFPNYSSELNVNALLLGDSALYLCASSRTGVLVAFFGQGTRLTVV.

This clonotype was observed at least ten times. The J gene is TRBJ2-1, the V gene TRBV10-3, with D unclear. Germline lookup yields CDR1 ENHRY and CDR2 SYGVKD. Trimming left V 3 bases short and J 7 bases short, with 10 bases between. This CDR3 contains 13 residues. Written as DNA, the CDR3 is TGTGCCATCAGTGATGCGAGATGGAATGAGCAGTTCTTC. It yields the protein CAISDARWNEQFF.